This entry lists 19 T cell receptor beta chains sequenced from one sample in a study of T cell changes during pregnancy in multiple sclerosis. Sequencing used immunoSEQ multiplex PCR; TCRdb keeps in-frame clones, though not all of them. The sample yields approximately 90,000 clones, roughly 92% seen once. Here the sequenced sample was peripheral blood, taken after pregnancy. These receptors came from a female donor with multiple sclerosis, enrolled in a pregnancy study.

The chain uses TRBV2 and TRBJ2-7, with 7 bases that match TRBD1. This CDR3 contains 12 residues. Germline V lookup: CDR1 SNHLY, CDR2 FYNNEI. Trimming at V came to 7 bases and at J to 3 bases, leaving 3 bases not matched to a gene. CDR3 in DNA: TGTGCCAGCAAGACAGGGAGCTACGAGCAGTACTTC. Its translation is CASKTGSYEQYF.

CDR3 protein: CASRQGGADTQYF. The CDR3 nucleotides read TGTGCCAGCAGACAGGGTGGCGCAGATACGCAGTATTTT. The rearrangement joins TRBV4-2 to TRBJ2-3, with a possible D match to TRBD1 (6 bases). V lost 6 bases and J 4 bases, leaving 11 bases between the germline ends. The CDR3 is 13 amino acids. Per germline, CDR1 LGHNA and CDR2 YNFKEQ.

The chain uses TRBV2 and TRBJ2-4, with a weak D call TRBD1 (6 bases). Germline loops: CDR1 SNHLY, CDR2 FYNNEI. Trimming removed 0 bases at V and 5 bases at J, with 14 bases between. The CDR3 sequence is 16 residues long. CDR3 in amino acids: CASSEAPGHRENIQYF. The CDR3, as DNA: TGTGCCAGCAGTGAAGCTCCGGGACACAGGGAAAACATTCAGTACTTC.

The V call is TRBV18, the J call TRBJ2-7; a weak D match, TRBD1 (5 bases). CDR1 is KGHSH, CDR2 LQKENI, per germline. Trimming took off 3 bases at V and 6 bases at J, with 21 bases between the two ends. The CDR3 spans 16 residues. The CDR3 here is CASSPFARSRAGEQYF. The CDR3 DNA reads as TGTGCCAGCTCACCTTTTGCGCGGAGCAGGGCCGGCGAGCAGTACTTC.

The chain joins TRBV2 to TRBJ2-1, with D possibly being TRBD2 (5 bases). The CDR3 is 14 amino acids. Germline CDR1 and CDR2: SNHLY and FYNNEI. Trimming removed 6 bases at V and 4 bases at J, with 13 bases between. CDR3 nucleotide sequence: TGTGCCAGCAGGACACTAGTATCGTACAATGAGCAGTTCTTC. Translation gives CASRTLVSYNEQFF.

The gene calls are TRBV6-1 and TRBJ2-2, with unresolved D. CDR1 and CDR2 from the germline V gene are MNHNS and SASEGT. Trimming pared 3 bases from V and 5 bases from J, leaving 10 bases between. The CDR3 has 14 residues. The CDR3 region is CASSDNLETGELFF. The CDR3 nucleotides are TGTGCCAGCAGTGATAACCTGGAGACCGGGGAGCTGTTTTTT.

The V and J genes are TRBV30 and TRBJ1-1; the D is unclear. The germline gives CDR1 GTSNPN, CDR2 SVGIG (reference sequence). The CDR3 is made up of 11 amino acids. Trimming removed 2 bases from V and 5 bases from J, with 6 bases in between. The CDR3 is CAWSRRTEAFF. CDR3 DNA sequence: TGTGCCTGGAGTCGGCGGACTGAAGCTTTCTTT.

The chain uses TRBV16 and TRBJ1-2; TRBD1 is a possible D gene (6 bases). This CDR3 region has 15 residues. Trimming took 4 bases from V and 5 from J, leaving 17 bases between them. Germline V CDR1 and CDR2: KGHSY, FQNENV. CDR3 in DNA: TGTGCCAGCAGCCCTAGTAGGGGGAGTCAATATGGCTACACCTTC. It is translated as CASSPSRGSQYGYTF. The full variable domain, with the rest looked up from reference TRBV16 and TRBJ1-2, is GEEVAQTPKHLVRGEGQKAKLYCAPIKGHSYVFWYQQVLKNEFKFLISFQNENVFDETGMPKERFSAKCLPNSPCSLEIQATKLEDSAVYFCASSPSRGSQYGYTFGSGTRLTVV.

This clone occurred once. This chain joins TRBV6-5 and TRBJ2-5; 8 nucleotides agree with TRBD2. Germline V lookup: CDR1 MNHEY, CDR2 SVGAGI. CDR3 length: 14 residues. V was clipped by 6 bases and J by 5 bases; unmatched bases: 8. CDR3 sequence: CASRRTSLGETQYF. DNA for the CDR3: TGTGCCAGCAGACGGACTAGCTTGGGGGAGACCCAGTACTTC.

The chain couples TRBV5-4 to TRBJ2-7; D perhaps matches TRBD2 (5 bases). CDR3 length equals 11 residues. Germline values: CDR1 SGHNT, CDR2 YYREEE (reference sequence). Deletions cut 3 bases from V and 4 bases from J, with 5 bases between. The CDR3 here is CASSSGYEQYF. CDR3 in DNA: TGTGCCAGCAGCTCGGGGTACGAGCAGTACTTC.

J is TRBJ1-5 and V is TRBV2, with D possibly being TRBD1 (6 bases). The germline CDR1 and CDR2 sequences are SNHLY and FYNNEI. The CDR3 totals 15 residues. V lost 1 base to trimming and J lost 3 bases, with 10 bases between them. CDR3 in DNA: TGTGCCAGCAGTGAAGAATCAGGGGCCAATCAGCCCCAGCATTTT. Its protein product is CASSEESGANQPQHF. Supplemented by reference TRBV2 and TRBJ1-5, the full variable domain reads EPEVTQTPSHQVTQMGQEVILRCVPISNHLYFYWYRQILGQKVEFLVSFYNNEISEKSEIFDDQFSVERPDGSNFTLKIRSTKLEDSAMYFCASSEESGANQPQHFGDGTRLSIL.

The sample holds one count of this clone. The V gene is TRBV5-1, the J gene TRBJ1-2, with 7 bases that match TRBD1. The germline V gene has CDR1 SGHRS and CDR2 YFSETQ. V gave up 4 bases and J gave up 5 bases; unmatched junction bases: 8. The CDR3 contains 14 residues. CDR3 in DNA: TGCGCCAGCAGCCCGTCCTTGACAGGGTATGGCTACACCTTC. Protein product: CASSPSLTGYGYTF.

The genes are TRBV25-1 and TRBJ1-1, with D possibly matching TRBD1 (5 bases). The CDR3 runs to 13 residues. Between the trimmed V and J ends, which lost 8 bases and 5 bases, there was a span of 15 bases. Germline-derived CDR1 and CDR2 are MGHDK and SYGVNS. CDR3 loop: CASRGGRGTEAFF. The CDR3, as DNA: TGTGCCAGCCGCGGGGGGAGAGGTACTGAAGCTTTCTTT.

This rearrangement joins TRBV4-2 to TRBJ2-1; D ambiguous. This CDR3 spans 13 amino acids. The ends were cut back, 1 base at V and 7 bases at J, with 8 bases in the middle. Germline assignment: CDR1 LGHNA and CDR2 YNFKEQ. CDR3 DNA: TGTGCCAGCAGCCAAGGCCCGGAGAATGAGCAGTTCTTC. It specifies CASSQGPENEQFF.

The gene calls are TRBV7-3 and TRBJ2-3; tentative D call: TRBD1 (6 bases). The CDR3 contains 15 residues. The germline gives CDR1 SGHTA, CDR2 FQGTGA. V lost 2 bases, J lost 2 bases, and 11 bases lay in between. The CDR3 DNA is TGTGCCAGCAGCTTAGTGACAGGACCCACAGATACGCAGTATTTT. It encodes CASSLVTGPTDTQYF.

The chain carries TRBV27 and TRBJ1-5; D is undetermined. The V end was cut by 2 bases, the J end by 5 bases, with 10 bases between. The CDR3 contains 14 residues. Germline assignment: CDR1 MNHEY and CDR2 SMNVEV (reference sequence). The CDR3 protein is CASSLTDTYQPQHF. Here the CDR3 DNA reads TGTGCCAGCAGTTTAACAGATACCTATCAGCCCCAGCATTTT.

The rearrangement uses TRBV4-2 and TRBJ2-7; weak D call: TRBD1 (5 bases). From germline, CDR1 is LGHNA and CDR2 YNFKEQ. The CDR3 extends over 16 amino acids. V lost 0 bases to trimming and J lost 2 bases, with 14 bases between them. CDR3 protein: CASSQEGAGLAYEQYF. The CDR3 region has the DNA TGTGCCAGCAGCCAAGAAGGGGCAGGGCTTGCCTACGAGCAGTACTTC.

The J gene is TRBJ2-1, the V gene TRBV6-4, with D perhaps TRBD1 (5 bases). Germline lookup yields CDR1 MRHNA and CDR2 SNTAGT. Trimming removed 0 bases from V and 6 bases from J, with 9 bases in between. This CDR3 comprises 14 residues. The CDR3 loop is CASSDSIGVNEQFF. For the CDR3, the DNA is TGTGCCAGCAGTGACTCGATAGGGGTCAATGAGCAGTTCTTC.

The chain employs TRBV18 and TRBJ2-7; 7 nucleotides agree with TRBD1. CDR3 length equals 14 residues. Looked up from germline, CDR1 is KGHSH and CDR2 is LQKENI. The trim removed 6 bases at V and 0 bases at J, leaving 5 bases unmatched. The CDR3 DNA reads TGTGCCAGCTCTCGGACAGGTAGCTCCTACGAGCAGTACTTC. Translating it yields CASSRTGSSYEQYF.